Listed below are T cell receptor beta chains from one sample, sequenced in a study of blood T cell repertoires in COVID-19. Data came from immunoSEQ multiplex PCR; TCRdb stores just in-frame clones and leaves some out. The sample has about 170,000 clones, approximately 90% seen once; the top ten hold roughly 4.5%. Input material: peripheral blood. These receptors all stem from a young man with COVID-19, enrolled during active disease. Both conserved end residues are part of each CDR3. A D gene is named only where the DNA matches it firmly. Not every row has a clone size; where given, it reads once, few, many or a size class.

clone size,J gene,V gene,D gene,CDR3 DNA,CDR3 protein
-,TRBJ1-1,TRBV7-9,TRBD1,TGTGCCAGCAGCCCCCGAGGACAGGGGAGCATGAACACTGAAGCTTTCTTT,CASSPRGQGSMNTEAFF
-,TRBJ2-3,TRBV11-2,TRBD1,TGTGCCAGCAGGACAGGGGGCGGCGATACGCAGTATTTT,CASRTGGGDTQYF
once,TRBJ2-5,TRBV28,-,TGTGCCAGCAGTGGCTCATTGGAGACCCAGTACTTC,CASSGSLETQYF
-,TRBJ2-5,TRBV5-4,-,TGTGCCAGCAGCTTGCCCCAGGGAAAAGAGACCCAGTACTTC,CASSLPQGKETQYF
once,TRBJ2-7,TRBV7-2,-,TGTGCCAGCAGCTTAGACGGAGGATTCTCCTACGAGCAGTACTTC,CASSLDGGFSYEQYF
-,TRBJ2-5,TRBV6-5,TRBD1,TGTGCCAGCGTTCGGGACAGGGGGCGGGGAGAGACCCAGTACTTC,CASVRDRGRGETQYF
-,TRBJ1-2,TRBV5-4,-,TGTGCCAGCAGCTTGTGGAGTTTAGCTAACTATGGCTACACCTTC,CASSLWSLANYGYTF
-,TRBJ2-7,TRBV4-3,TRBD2,TGCGCCAGCAGCCACTCCCCGACTAGCGGGGGCTACGAGCAGTACTTC,CASSHSPTSGGYEQYF
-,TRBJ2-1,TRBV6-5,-,TGTGCCAGCTGGACTGTCTCCTACAATGAGCAGTTCTTC,CASWTVSYNEQFF
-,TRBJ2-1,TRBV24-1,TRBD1,TGTGCCACCAGTGATCCCGGACAGGGTAGGGGCAATGAGCAGTTCTTC,CATSDPGQGRGNEQFF
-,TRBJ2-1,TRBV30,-,TGTGCCTGGACCCAAAACAATGAGCAGTTCTTC,CAWTQNNEQFF
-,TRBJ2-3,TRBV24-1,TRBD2,TGTGCCACCAGTGATTCCGGGACTAGCGGGAAAGATACGCAGTATTTT,CATSDSGTSGKDTQYF
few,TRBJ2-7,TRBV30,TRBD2,TGTGCCTGGTCTGGGACTAGCGCCTACGAGCAGTACTTC,CAWSGTSAYEQYF
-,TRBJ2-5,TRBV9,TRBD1,TGTGCCAGCAGCACAAGGGACAGGGGATTCCAAGAGACCCAGTACTTC,CASSTRDRGFQETQYF
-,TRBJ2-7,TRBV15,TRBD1,TGTGCCACCAGCGATACGATACGACAGGGCGAGCAGTACTTC,CATSDTIRQGEQYF
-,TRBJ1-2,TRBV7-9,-,TGTGCCAGCAGCACATTCCCGCAGGGGAAGGGGCCCCGAAACTATGGCTACACCTTC,CASSTFPQGKGPRNYGYTF
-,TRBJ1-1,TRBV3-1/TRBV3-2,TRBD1,TGTGCCAGCAGCCAAGACAGGGGGTTGAACACTGAAGCTTTCTTT,CASSQDRGLNTEAFF
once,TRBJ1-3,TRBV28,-,TGTGCCAGCTCCGTCGGAACAGGCCTCGACTCTGGAAACACCATATATTTT,CASSVGTGLDSGNTIYF
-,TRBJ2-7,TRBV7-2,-,TGTGCCAGCAGCTTAGTTGGGGGAGGCTCCTACGAGCAGTACTTC,CASSLVGGGSYEQYF
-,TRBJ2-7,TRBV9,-,TGTGCCAGCAGCGCCCCGACAGACTACGAGCAGTACTTC,CASSAPTDYEQYF
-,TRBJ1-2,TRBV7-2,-,TGTGCCAGCAGCTTAGTAGGCGGGGACTATGGCTACACCTTC,CASSLVGGDYGYTF
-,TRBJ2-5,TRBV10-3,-,TGTGCCATCAGTGGTATCGTGTCCAGGGGCCAAGAGACCCAGTACTTC,CAISGIVSRGQETQYF
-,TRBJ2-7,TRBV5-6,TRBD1,TGTGCCAGCAGCGATGGGAGGACAGGGTCCTACGAGCAGTACTTC,CASSDGRTGSYEQYF
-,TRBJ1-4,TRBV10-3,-,TGTGCCATCAGGCGGCCCGACGGGGAAAAACTGTTTTTT,CAIRRPDGEKLFF
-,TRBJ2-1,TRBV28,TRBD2,TGTGCCAGCAGCTTACTTGGGGGGGACCCAAAGTACAATGAGCAGTTCTTC,CASSLLGGDPKYNEQFF
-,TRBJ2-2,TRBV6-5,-,TGTGCCAGCAGTTCGACGGCGGGGACCGGGGAGCTGTTTTTT,CASSSTAGTGELFF